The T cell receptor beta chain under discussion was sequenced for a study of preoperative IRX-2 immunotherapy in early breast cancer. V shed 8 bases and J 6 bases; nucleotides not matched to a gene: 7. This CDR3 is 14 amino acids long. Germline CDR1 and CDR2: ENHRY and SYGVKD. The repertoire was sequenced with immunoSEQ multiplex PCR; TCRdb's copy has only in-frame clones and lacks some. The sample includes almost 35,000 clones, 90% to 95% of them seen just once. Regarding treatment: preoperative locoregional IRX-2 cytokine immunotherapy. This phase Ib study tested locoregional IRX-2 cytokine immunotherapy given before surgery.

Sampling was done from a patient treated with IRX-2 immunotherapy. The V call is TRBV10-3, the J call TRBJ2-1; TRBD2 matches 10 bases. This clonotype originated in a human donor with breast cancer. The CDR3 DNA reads TGTGCCATCTCTAGGAGCGGGGGGGCCAATGAGCAGTTCTTC. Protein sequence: CAISRSGGANEQFF.